The 8 T cell receptor beta chains listed next were all sequenced from one sample in a study of T cell responses to AZD1222 COVID-19 vaccine (dated by TCRdb to about 2021). The time point label of this sample denotes: baseline before first vaccination. Libraries were built with the immunoSEQ multiplex PCR assay. The source is immuneACCESS, and TCRdb retained only in-frame sequences with V and J called. Part of the clones is not carried over; for the studies checked, unresolved V genes explain less than half of this, and the remainder is unexplained. A total of about 97,000 clones appear in this sample, about nine tenths of them only once. In total, the top ten clones hold 1% to 1.5% of the sample. The source was peripheral blood, collected on day 0 of AZD1222 vaccination. These TCRs come from an adult in good health.

CDR3 coding DNA: TGCGCCAGCAGCTTGGAGGGAGGGGGACACGAGACCCAGTACTTC. This gives the protein CASSLEGGGHETQYF. The chain combines TRBV5-1 with TRBJ2-5; D is perhaps TRBD2 (7 bases). V shed 0 bases and J shed 5 bases, with 14 bases lying between them. The CDR3 contains 15 residues. Germline CDR1 is SGHRS and CDR2 is YFSETQ.

The count of this clone is one. The rearrangement links TRBV6-5 to TRBJ1-6; D might be TRBD1 (5 bases). The CDR3 totals 15 residues. Trimming left V 4 bases short and J 9 bases short, with 16 bases between. The germline gives CDR1 MNHEY, CDR2 SVGAGI. CDR3 sequence: CASSLDSALRSPLHF. CDR3 sequence (DNA): TGTGCCAGCAGTTTAGACAGCGCCCTTCGTTCACCCCTCCACTTT.

The J gene is TRBJ1-2, the V gene TRBV12-3 or TRBV12-4, with D unclear. V was shortened by 1 base and J by 12 bases, with 9 bases between the two germline ends. This CDR3 has 11 amino acids. CDR3 in amino acids: CASSLGTGNTF. The CDR3 DNA reads TGTGCCAGCAGTTTAGGTACGGGGAACACCTTC.

In DNA, the CDR3 is TGTGCCAGCAGTTTATCTTTGGGACTGATCGGTCACGAGCAGTACTTC. Protein: CASSLSLGLIGHEQYF. The chain joins TRBV27 to TRBJ2-7; possible D gene TRBD2, 6 bases. The CDR3 covers 16 residues. V was pared by 0 bases and J by 5 bases, with 17 bases between. The germline gives CDR1 MNHEY, CDR2 SMNVEV (reference sequence).

This chain links TRBV9 with TRBJ1-1; 8 bases line up with TRBD1. There are 16 residues in the CDR3. CDR1 is SGDLS, CDR2 YYNGEE, per germline. Trimming removed 6 bases from V and 1 base from J; junction bases left unmatched: 11. CDR3 DNA: TGTGCCAGCACTCCCGAAAGGACAGGGCCGAACACTGAAGCTTTCTTT. It translates to CASTPERTGPNTEAFF.

V and J are TRBV5-4 and TRBJ2-4; D perhaps matches TRBD1 (5 bases). The germline V gene encodes CDR1 SGHNT and CDR2 YYREEE (reference sequence). Trimming took off 0 bases at V and 5 bases at J, with 12 bases between the two ends. CDR3 length: 15 residues. CDR3 bases: TGTGCCAGCAGCTTGGATCAATTAGGGGAAAACATTCAGTACTTC. This sequence encodes CASSLDQLGENIQYF.

The chain uses TRBV7-9 and TRBJ1-1; D remains ambiguous. CDR3 size: 13 residues. Germline-derived CDR1 and CDR2 are SEHNR and FQNEAQ (reference sequence). The ends were cut back, 2 bases at V and 6 bases at J, with 10 bases in the middle. In DNA, the CDR3 is TGTGCCAGCAGCTTATTGGGTTACGCTGAAGCTTTCTTT. Translated, it gives CASSLLGYAEAFF.

The chain has TRBV2 and TRBJ2-7; D ambiguous. CDR3 length: 13 residues. Germline CDR1 reads SNHLY; CDR2 reads FYNNEI. The V gene lost 10 bases and the J gene lost 0 bases, with 13 bases spanning the gap. Written as DNA, the CDR3 is TGTGCCAACCAAAAGGCAGTCTCCTACGAGCAGTACTTC. It yields the protein CANQKAVSYEQYF.